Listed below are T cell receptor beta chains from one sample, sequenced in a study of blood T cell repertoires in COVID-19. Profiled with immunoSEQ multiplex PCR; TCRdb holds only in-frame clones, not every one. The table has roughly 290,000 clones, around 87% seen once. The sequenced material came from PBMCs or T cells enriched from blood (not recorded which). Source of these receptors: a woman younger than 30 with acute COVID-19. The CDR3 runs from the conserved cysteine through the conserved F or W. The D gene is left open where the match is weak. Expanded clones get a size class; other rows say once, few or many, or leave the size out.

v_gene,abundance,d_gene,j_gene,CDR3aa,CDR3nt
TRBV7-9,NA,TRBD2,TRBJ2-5,CASSPAGGGREETQYF,TGTGCCAGCAGCCCGGCGGGGGGGGGCAGGGAAGAGACCCAGTACTTC
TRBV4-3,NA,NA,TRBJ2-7,CASSQEFWGVISYEQYF,TGCGCCAGCAGCCAAGAGTTTTGGGGGGTTATATCCTACGAGCAGTACTTC
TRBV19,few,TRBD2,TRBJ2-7,CASSPRLAGMYEQYF,TGTGCCAGTAGTCCCCGACTAGCGGGAATGTACGAGCAGTACTTC
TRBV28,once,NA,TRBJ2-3,CASSLISFREKGTDTQYF,TGTGCCAGCAGTTTAATCTCCTTCCGGGAGAAGGGCACAGATACGCAGTATTTT
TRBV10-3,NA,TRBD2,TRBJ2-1,CAISELAGDYNEQFF,TGTGCCATCAGTGAACTAGCGGGAGACTACAATGAGCAGTTCTTC
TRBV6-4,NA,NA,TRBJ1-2,CASSEEGVRYTF,TGTGCCAGCAGTGAGGAGGGTGTTCGCTACACCTTC
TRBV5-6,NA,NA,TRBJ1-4,CASSSGEKLFF,TGTGCCAGCAGCTCGGGTGAAAAACTGTTTTTT
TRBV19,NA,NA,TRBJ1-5,CASSFTGGASNQPQHF,TGTGCCAGTAGCTTTACCGGGGGGGCGTCTAATCAGCCCCAGCATTTT
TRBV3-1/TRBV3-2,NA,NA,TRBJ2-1,CASSQDHVSEQFF,TGTGCCAGCAGCCAAGATCACGTGAGTGAGCAGTTCTTC
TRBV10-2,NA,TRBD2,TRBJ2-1,CASMKTSGRALDEQFF,TGCGCCAGCATGAAGACTAGCGGGAGGGCCTTGGATGAGCAGTTCTTC
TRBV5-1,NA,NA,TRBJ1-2,CASSPGGGHGAAGYTF,TGCGCCAGCAGCCCTGGGGGGGGTCATGGGGCCGCTGGCTACACCTTC
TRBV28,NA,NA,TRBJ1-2,CASRTHRAANYGYTF,TGTGCCAGCAGAACGCACAGGGCCGCTAACTATGGCTACACCTTC
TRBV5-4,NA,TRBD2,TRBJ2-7,CASSLYGSGRAFNYEQYF,TGTGCCAGCAGCTTGTATGGTAGCGGGAGGGCCTTCAACTACGAGCAGTACTTC
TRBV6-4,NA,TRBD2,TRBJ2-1,CASSVGLADYNEQFF,TGTGCCAGCAGCGTAGGACTAGCGGACTACAATGAGCAGTTCTTC
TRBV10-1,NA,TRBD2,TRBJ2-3,CASSMGLAGVDTQYF,TGCGCCAGCAGTATGGGACTAGCGGGAGTAGATACGCAGTATTTT
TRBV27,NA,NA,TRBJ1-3,CASSLRSGGLGNTIYF,TGTGCCAGCAGTTTAAGGAGCGGAGGGTTAGGAAACACCATATATTTT
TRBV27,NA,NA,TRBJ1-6,CASSRTADNSPLHF,TGTGCCAGCAGTAGGACAGCAGATAATTCACCCCTCCACTTT
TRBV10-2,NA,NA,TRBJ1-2,CASSESNQRIYGYTF,TGCGCCAGCAGTGAGTCGAACCAGCGAATATATGGCTACACCTTC
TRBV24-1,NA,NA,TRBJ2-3,CATSDGGIVSDTQYF,TGTGCCACCAGTGACGGCGGGATCGTTTCGGATACGCAGTATTTT
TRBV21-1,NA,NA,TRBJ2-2,CASSKPRDRGTFRNTGELFF,TGTGCCAGCAGCAAACCCCGGGACAGGGGTACTTTTCGGAACACCGGGGAGCTGTTTTTT
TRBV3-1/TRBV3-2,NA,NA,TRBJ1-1,CASSQTLGSTEAFF,TGTGCCAGCAGCCAGACCCTAGGGAGCACTGAAGCTTTCTTT
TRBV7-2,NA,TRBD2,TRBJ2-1,CASSFKAASGSWSYNEQFF,TGTGCCAGCAGCTTTAAAGCGGCTAGCGGGAGTTGGTCCTACAATGAGCAGTTCTTC
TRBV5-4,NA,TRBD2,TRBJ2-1,CASRDGLAGYNEQFF,TGTGCCAGCAGGGACGGACTAGCGGGGTACAATGAGCAGTTCTTC
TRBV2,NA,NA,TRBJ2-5,CASRAGWEETQYF,TGTGCCAGCAGGGCAGGCTGGGAAGAGACCCAGTACTTC
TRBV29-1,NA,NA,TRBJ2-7,CSVEPAGHSYEQYF,TGCAGCGTTGAACCAGCGGGACACTCCTACGAGCAGTACTTC
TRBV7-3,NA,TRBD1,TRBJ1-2,CASSKRAGGGGYTF,TGTGCCAGCAGCAAAAGAGCAGGGGGCGGTGGCTACACCTTC
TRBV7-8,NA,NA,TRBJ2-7,CASSLVAGIGEQYF,TGTGCCAGCAGCTTAGTCGCGGGTATAGGCGAGCAGTACTTC
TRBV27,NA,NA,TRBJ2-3,CASSGGALAAPSTDTQYF,TGTGCCAGCAGTGGGGGAGCCTTAGCGGCACCTAGCACAGATACGCAGTATTTT
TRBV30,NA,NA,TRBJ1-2,CAWYRTGIQVYGYTF,TGTGCCTGGTATAGAACAGGGATACAAGTCTATGGCTACACCTTC
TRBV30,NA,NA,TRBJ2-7,CAWATKRRETPYEQYF,TGTGCCTGGGCCACTAAGAGGAGGGAGACGCCTTACGAGCAGTACTTC
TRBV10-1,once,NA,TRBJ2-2,CASSDSGGGTGELFF,TGCGCCAGCAGTGATTCGGGGGGCGGCACCGGGGAGCTGTTTTTT
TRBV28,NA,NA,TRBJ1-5,CASSTNARGTAFRYQHF,TGTGCCAGCAGCACCAATGCCCGGGGGACGGCGTTTAGATACCAGCATTTT
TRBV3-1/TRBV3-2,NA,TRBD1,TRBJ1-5,CASSRDRGSNQPQHF,TGTGCCAGCAGCCGGGACAGGGGAAGCAATCAGCCCCAGCATTTT
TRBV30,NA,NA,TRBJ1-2,CAWTRRGGFSYGYTF,TGTGCCTGGACCCGTCGGGGGGGTTTCTCTTATGGCTACACCTTC
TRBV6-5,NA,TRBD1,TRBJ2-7,CASSYRDRGYEQYF,TGTGCCAGCAGTTACCGGGACAGGGGGTACGAGCAGTACTTC
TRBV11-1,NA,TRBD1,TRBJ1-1,CASSPNRGRGFF,TGTGCCAGCAGTCCAAACAGGGGGAGAGGTTTCTTT
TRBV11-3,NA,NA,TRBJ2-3,CASSQGLPTDTQYF,TGTGCCAGCAGCCAAGGACTACCCACAGATACGCAGTATTTT